This record looks at one T cell receptor beta chain sequence and its context. The CDR3 contains 14 residues. Germline assignment: CDR1 DFQATT and CDR2 SNEGSKA (reference sequence). V lost 5 bases to trimming and J lost 0 bases, with 11 bases between them. Original handling: Estimated nucleated cell counts came from reference gene primer amplification. TCRdb keeps only in-frame clones here, not all; method: immunoSEQ multiplex PCR. The V and J calls and the clone size are those of that table, but D and trimming were determined from the DNA. The table shows about 410,000 clones, with around 91% occurring only once. This record comes from a study of blood T cell repertoires in COVID-19.

This TCR was recovered from a young man who had recovered from COVID-19. The specimen sequenced was PBMCs or T cells enriched from blood (not recorded which). V is TRBV20-1 and J is TRBJ2-1; D not certain. The CDR3 nucleotides are TGCAGTGCTGGTGGAGCCCCCTCCTACAATGAGCAGTTCTTC. The encoded protein is CSAGGAPSYNEQFF.